The 11 T cell receptor beta chains in this list originate from one sample, sequenced in a study of beta chain features in type 1 diabetes. Expressed TCRB transcripts were sequenced because the isolated RNA had all been reverse transcribed beforehand. TCRdb's copy holds only in-frame clones and misses some; the assay was immunoSEQ multiplex PCR. The sample lists fewer than 350,000 clones; around 7.8% were seen once. Sample: central memory CD4+ T cells from blood. These receptors were collected from a woman between 18 and 29 years old in good health.

This clone occurred a few times. The J gene is TRBJ2-5, the V gene TRBV7-2; 9 bases fit TRBD1. The germline V gene encodes CDR1 SGHTA and CDR2 FQGNSA. This CDR3 comprises 16 residues. V was pared by 4 bases and J by 4 bases, with 10 bases of the junction left unmatched. Here the CDR3 reads CASSSMMKTGGETQYF. The CDR3 nucleotides are TGTGCCAGCAGCTCGATGATGAAGACAGGGGGAGAGACCCAGTACTTC.

The V gene is TRBV29-1, the J gene TRBJ1-3, with D possibly TRBD1 on 6 matching bases. The CDR3 sequence is 14 residues long. CDR1 and CDR2 (germline): SQVTM, ANQGSEA. Trimming cost V 2 bases and J 2 bases, with 10 bases left between them. The CDR3 protein is CSVESRGAGNTIYF. CDR3 sequence (DNA): TGCAGCGTTGAATCCAGGGGAGCTGGAAACACCATATATTTT. The whole variable domain, remainder taken from reference TRBV29-1 and TRBJ1-3, is SAVISQKPSRDICQRGTSLTIQCQVDSQVTMMFWYRQQPGQSLTLIATANQGSEATYESGFVIDKFPISRPNLTFSTLTVSNMSPEDSSIYLCSVESRGAGNTIYFGEGSWLTVV.

There are a few counts of this clone. The chain links TRBV9 to TRBJ2-3; D remains unclear. Trimming removed 0 bases from V and 4 bases from J, with 3 bases in between. Looked up from germline, CDR1 is SGDLS and CDR2 is YYNGEE. The CDR3 covers 12 residues. The CDR3 is CASSVGADTQYF. The CDR3 coding sequence is TGTGCCAGCAGCGTAGGGGCAGATACGCAGTATTTT.

The chain links TRBV29-1 to TRBJ2-7; 9 bases are a match to TRBD1. J was trimmed by 5 bases and V by 5 bases; bases with no gene match: 4. CDR1 SQVTM and CDR2 ANQGSEA come from the germline V gene. The CDR3 runs 12 residues. The CDR3 spells CSVPQGADEQYF. The CDR3 DNA reads as TGCAGCGTTCCACAGGGGGCCGACGAGCAGTACTTC.

This clone was seen many times. The rearrangement joins TRBV4-3 to TRBJ2-5; unclear D gene. The germline V and J ends were trimmed by 1 base and 5 bases, with 20 bases remaining between them. This CDR3 has 17 amino acids. Germline V gene lookup returns CDR1 LGHNA and CDR2 YSLEER. The CDR3 DNA follows: TGCGCCAGCAGCCAAGGATTCGACGGGCTGGTGGGGGAGACCCAGTACTTC. Residues: CASSQGFDGLVGETQYF.

This clone was detected many times. The chain employs TRBV28 and TRBJ2-5; D perhaps matches TRBD1 (6 bases). CDR1 is MDHEN and CDR2 is SYDVKM in the germline V gene. The CDR3 length is 16 residues. V lost 5 bases and J 1 base, leaving 17 bases between the germline ends. CDR3 sequence: CASSTGITRFQETQYF. The CDR3 nucleotides read TGTGCCAGCAGTACAGGGATAACCCGTTTCCAAGAGACCCAGTACTTC.

This clone came up many times. This chain joins TRBV7-9 and TRBJ1-2; 8 bases fit TRBD1. Germline CDR1 is SEHNR and CDR2 is FQNEAQ (reference sequence). V gave up 4 bases and J gave up 8 bases; unmatched junction bases: 9. The CDR3 has 14 amino acids. CDR3 nucleotide sequence: TGTGCCAGCAGCTCGCTGACAGGGGTGGACGGCTACACCTTC. Its translation is CASSSLTGVDGYTF. Together with reference TRBV7-9 and TRBJ1-2, the CDR3 gives the full variable domain: DTGVSQNPRHKITKRGQNVTFRCDPISEHNRLYWYRQTLGQGPEFLTYFQNEAQLEKSRLLSDRFSAERPKGSFSTLEIQRTEQGDSAMYLCASSSLTGVDGYTFGSGTRLTVV.

In this sample, this clone turned up many times. This chain links TRBV7-9 with TRBJ1-5, with TRBD1 identical over 8 bases. The V segment lost 5 bases and the J segment 2 bases; nucleotides outside the gene matches: 5. CDR1 and CDR2 (germline): SEHNR, FQNEAQ (reference sequence). The CDR3 contains 15 residues. CDR3 in DNA: TGTGCCAGCAGCCAAGGACAGGGCGGCAATCAGCCCCAGCATTTT. Translating it yields CASSQGQGGNQPQHF.

There are a few counts of this clone. This chain uses TRBV29-1 with TRBJ2-7; TRBD1 might be the D (5 bases). The CDR3 extends over 13 amino acids. The germline V and J ends were trimmed by 5 bases and 0 bases, with 11 bases remaining between them. The germline gives CDR1 SQVTM, CDR2 ANQGSEA. The chain's CDR3 is CSVNADSSYEQYF. The CDR3 DNA sequence: TGCAGCGTTAACGCAGACAGCTCCTACGAGCAGTACTTC.

This clone occurred many times. V gene TRBV21-1 combines with J gene TRBJ2-7; TRBD2, the table's D call, lacks a check against the DNA. TRBV21-1 is a pseudogene locus. CDR3 length equals 14 residues. CDR3 sequence (DNA): TGTGCCAGCAGCAAAGTGCCCGGGGTCTACGAGCAGTACGTC. Its protein is CASSKVPGVYEQYV.

With regard to this clone: Other DNA sequences in this specimen translate into the identical CDR3. The V gene is TRBV20-1, the J gene TRBJ2-7; 7 nucleotides match TRBD1. The CDR3 runs 11 residues. The J segment lost 3 bases and the V segment lost 6 bases, leaving 2 bases of the junction unmatched. The germline gives CDR1 DFQATT, CDR2 SNEGSKA (reference sequence). The DNA of the CDR3 is TGCAGTGCCCGGACAGGCTACGAGCAGTACGTC. Its translation: CSARTGYEQYV.